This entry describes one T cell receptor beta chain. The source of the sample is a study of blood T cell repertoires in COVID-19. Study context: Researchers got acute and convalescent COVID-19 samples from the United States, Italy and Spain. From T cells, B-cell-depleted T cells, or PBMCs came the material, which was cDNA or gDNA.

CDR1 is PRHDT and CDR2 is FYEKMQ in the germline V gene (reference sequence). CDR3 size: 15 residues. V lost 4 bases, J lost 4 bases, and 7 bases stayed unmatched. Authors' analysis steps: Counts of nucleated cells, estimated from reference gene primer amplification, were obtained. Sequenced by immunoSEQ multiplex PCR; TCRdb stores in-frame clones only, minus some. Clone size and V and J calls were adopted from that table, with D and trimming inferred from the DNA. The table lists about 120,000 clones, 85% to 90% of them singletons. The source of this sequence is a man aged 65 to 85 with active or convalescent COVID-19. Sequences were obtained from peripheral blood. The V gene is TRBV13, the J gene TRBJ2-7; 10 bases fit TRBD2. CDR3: CASSSQREGPYEQYF. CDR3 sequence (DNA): TGTGCCAGCAGCTCCCAGCGGGAGGGCCCATACGAGCAGTACTTC.